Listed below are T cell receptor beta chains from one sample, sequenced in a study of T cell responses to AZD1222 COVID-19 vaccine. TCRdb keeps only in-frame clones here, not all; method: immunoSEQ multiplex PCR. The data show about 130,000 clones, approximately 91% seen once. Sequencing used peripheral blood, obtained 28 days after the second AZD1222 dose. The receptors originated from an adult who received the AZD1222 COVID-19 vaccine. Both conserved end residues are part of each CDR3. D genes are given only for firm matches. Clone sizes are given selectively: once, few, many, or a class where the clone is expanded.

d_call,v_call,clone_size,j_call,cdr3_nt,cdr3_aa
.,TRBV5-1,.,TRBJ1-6,TGCGCCAGCGGTCGTACAGGGTCGATGGACAATTCACCCCTCCACTTT,CASGRTGSMDNSPLHF
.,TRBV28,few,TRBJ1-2,TGTGCCAGCAGTTTGGCCAGGGCTCGTGGCTACACCTTC,CASSLARARGYTF
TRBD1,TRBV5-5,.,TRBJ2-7,TGTGCCAGCAGCCCTTGGACAGGGGGCTACGAGCAGTACTTC,CASSPWTGGYEQYF
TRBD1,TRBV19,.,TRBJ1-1,TGTGCCAGTCAGTCGGACAGGGGGCTTAGTAGGAACACTGAAGCTTTCTTT,CASQSDRGLSRNTEAFF
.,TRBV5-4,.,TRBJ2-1,TGTGCCAGCAGCTTGGCTGGAGGGACCAATGAGCAGTTCTTC,CASSLAGGTNEQFF
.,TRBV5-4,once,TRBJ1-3,TGTGCCAGCAGCTTTTTCGGGGCCTCTGGAAACACCATATATTTT,CASSFFGASGNTIYF
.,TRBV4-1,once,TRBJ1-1,TGCGCCAGCAGCTCCTTCGGGGGGGCCGGTGAAGCTTTCTTT,CASSSFGGAGEAFF
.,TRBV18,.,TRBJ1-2,TGTGCCAGCTCACAATCCATGGACAGTTCTTATGGCTACACCTTC,CASSQSMDSSYGYTF
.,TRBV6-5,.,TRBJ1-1,TGTGCCAGCAGGGATCGGGCTATTGAAGCTTTCTTT,CASRDRAIEAFF
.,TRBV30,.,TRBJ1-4,TGTGCCTGGAGGGAGGGAACTAATGAAAAACTGTTTTTT,CAWREGTNEKLFF
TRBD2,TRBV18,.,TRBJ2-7,TGTGCCAGCTCACCCCAAGCGGGAACCTCCTACGAGCAGTACTTC,CASSPQAGTSYEQYF
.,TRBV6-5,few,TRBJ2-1,TGTGCCAGCAGTTTTTACAATGAGCAGTTCTTC,CASSFYNEQFF
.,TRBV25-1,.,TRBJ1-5,TGTGCCAGCAGCCCCGGACAGTATAGCAATCAGCCCCAGCATTTT,CASSPGQYSNQPQHF
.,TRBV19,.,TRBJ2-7,TGTGCCAGTGGGCGCCGGGACGAGCAGTACTTC,CASGRRDEQYF
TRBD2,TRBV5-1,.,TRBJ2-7,TGCGCCAGCAGCTTAAACACCGGGACTAGCGTCTACGAGCAGTACTTC,CASSLNTGTSVYEQYF
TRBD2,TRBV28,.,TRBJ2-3,TGTGCCAGCAGTAATCCTCCCGGGACTAGCGGGGGTAGCACAGATACGCAGTATTTT,CASSNPPGTSGGSTDTQYF
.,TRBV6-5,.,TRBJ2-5,TGTGCCAGCACCGTCTTTGGACAGCTCCAAGAGACCCAGTACTTC,CASTVFGQLQETQYF
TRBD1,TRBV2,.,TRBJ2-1,TGTGCCAGCAGTGACCACAGGGGTCCAATAGGCAATGAGCAGTTCTTC,CASSDHRGPIGNEQFF
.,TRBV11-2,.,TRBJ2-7,TGTGCCAGCAGCTCCTTGTCTCGAGAGTGGCAGTACTTC,CASSSLSREWQYF
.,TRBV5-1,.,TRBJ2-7,TGCGCCAGCAGCAAAGACGGGACCCCCCTTTACGAGCAGTACTTC,CASSKDGTPLYEQYF
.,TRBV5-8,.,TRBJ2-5,TGTGCCAGCAGCTTGTGGGGCAACCAAGAGACCCAGTACTTC,CASSLWGNQETQYF
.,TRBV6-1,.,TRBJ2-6,TGTGCCAGCAGTGAAGCAACTGGGGCCAACGTCCTGACTTTC,CASSEATGANVLTF
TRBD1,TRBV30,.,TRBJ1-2,TGTGCCTGGAACCGGGACAGGCGAGGCTACACCTTC,CAWNRDRRGYTF
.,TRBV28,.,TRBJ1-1,TGTGCCAGCAGTTCCTACTCGAACACTGAAGCTTTCTTT,CASSSYSNTEAFF
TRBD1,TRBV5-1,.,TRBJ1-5,TGCGCCAGCCGGGACAGGGGTAATAGCAATCAGCCCCAGCATTTT,CASRDRGNSNQPQHF
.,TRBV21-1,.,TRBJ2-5,TGTGCCAGCAGCACGCCCGTGAACTTGACTAGCGGGAGCTCCGGGGAGACCCAGTACTTC,CASSTPVNLTSGSSGETQYF
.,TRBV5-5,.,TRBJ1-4,TGTGCCAGCAGCCAAGGACACCGAAATGAAAAACTGTTTTTT,CASSQGHRNEKLFF